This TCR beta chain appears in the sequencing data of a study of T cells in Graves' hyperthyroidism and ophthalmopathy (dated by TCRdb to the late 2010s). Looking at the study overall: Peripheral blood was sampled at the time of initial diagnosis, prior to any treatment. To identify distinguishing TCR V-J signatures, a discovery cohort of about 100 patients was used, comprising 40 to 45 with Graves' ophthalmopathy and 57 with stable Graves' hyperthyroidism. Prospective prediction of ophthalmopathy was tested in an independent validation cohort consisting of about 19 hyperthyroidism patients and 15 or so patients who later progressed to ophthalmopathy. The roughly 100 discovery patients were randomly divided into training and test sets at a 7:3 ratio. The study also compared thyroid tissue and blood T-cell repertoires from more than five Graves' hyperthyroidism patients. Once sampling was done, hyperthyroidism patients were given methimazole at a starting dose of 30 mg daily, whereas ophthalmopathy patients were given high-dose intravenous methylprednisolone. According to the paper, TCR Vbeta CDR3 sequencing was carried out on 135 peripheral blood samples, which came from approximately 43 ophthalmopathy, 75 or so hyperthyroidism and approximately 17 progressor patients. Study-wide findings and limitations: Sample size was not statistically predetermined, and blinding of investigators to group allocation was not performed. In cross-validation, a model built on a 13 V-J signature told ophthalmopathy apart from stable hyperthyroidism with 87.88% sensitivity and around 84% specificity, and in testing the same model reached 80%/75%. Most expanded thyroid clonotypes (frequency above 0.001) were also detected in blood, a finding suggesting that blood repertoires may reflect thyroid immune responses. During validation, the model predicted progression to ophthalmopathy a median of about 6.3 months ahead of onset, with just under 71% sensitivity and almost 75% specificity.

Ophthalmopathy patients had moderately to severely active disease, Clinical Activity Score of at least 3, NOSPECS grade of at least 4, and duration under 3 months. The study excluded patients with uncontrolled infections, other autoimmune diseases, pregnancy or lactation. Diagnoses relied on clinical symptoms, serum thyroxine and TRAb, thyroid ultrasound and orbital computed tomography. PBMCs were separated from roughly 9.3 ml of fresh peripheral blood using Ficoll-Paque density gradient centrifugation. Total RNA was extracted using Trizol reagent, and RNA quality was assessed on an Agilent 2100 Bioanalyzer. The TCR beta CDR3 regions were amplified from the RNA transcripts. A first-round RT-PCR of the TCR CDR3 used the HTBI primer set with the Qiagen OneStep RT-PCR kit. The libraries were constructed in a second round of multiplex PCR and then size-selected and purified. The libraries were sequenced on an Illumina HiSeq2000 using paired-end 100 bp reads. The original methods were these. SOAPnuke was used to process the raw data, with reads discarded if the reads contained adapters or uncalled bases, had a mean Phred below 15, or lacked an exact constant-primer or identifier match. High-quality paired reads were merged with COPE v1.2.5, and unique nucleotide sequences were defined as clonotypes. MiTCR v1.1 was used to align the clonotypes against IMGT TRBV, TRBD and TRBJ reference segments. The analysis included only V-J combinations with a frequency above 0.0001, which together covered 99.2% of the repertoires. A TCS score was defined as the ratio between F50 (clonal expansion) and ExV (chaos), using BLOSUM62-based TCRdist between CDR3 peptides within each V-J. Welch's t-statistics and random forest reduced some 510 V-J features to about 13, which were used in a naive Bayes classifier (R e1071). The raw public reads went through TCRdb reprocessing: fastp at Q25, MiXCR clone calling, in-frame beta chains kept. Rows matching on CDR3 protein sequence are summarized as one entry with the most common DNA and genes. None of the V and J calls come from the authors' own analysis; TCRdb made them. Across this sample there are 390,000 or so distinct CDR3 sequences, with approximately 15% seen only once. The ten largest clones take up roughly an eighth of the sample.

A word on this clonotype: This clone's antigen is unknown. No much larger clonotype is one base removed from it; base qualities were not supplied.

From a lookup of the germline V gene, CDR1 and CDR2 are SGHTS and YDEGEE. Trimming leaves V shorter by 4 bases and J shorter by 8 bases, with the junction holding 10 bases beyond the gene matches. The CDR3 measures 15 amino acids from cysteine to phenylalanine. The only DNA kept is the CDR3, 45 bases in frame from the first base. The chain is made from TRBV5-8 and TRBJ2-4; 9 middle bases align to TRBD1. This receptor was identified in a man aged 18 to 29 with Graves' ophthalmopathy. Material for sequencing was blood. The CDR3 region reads CASSTGSDRGHIQYF. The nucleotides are TGTGCCAGCAGCACCGGATCGGACAGGGGCCACATTCAGTACTTC. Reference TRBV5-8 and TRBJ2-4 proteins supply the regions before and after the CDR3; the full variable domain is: EAGVTQSPTHLIKTRGQQATLRCSPISGHTSVYWYQQALGLGLQFLLWYDEGEERNRGNFPPRFSGRQFPNYSSELNVNALELEDSALYLCASSTGSDRGHIQYFGAGTRLSVL.